The clone carrying this T cell receptor beta chain was recorded at least ten times. As yet, its antigen is unknown. One entry per CDR3 protein, called by TCRdb with MiXCR from the 5' RACE reads. The data hold tens of thousands of distinct CDR3 sequences, with about 5.6% observed a single time. Time point denoted: longitudinal time-point 2. Stored at -80 C, 2 million PBMCs were the source of the unsorted libraries. This entry is derived from a study of neurological immune-mediated disorders. General observations from the study: Phylogenetic grouping assigned the repertoires of 18 of 34 multiple sclerosis patients to a single related-CDR3 cluster, representing a possible signature.

Germline trimming cut 6 bases from V and 4 bases from J; bases unmatched to any gene: 7. The CDR3 extends over 14 amino acids. CDR1 MNHNY and CDR2 SVGAGI come from the germline V gene (reference sequence). This receptor was identified in a woman aged 60-70 years with multiple sclerosis. The specimen was PBMCs. The chain has TRBV6-6 and TRBJ2-3; TRBD2 agrees at 7 bases. This CDR3 is CASSSSGVPDTQYF. The CDR3 coding sequence is TGTGCCAGCAGCTCCAGCGGGGTGCCAGATACGCAGTATTTT.